This TCR beta chain was sequenced for a study of spatial heterogeneity in lung cancer (dated by TCRdb to about 2019). Background on the whole study: Beta-chain transcripts were consistently detected in greater numbers than alpha-chain transcripts, which likely reflects a higher abundance of beta-chain transcripts. The study quantitatively compared TCR alpha and beta repertoires across multiple tumor regions, matched nontumor lung and blood in non-small cell lung cancer. Both alpha and beta chains were TCR-sequenced in samples taken at surgery, namely 220 tumor regions, fewer than 80 matched nontumor lung samples and a few dozen PBMC samples. In the raw uncorrected reads, each unique combination of TCR and UMI appeared more than ten times on average. Nonsynonymous mutation counts, determined by whole-exome sequencing of tumor tissue, were related to TCR repertoire features.

To prepare the library, 5' RACE was applied. The instrument was a NextSeq 500. To allow correction of PCR and sequencing errors, the TCR library protocol tagged every TCR cDNA molecule with a unique molecular identifier. Under the source paper's analysis protocol: TCR identification, UMI-based error correction and CDR3 extraction were performed with Decombinator tools. Expanded TCRs were defined as those above a frequency of 2 per 1,000, corresponding to the top 1% of the tumor frequency distribution. Renyi diversity was computed with the R vegan package after each repertoire had been subsampled 100 times to 5,000 TCRs. CDR3 similarity networks were constructed using string-kernel similarity of amino acid triplets, with links drawn between CDR3s whose pairwise similarity was above 0.82. The public reads were reanalyzed by TCRdb: fastp trimming at Q25, MiXCR alignment, in-frame beta chains only. Each entry merges the rows of one CDR3 protein and shows their most common DNA and genes. The V and J calls shown here were made by TCRdb, not taken from the authors' results. This sample has several thousand distinct CDR3 sequences in its table, and over 7.5% of those were observed once. The biggest ten clones account for 25% to 30% of the sample.

Overall results and qualifications from the work: Confirming at a functional level the hypothesis that regional TCRs recognize regional mutations was considered to require additional single-cell paired TCR alpha and beta sequencing. Ubiquitous expanded tumor TCRs were detected in blood more often at tumor resection than at routine follow-up.

This clonotype occurred many times. Its binding antigen is unknown. One base away there is no much larger clone; base qualities are not given. Germline trimming amounts to 6 bases on V and 4 bases on J, with 18 as the count of junction bases outside the gene matches. Reading the germline V gene gives CDR1 MNHEY and CDR2 SVGEGT. The CDR3 has 17 amino acids, counting the end cysteine and phenylalanine. Only CDR3 DNA remains: 51 bases, in frame from the first base. The time point label for this specimen denotes: sample taken at primary tumor resection. TCR sequencing used whole RNA extracted from tumor and nontumor lung tissue, or from cryopreserved PBMC samples, without cell sorting. Donors were over 60 patients with early-stage, untreated non-small cell lung cancer from the lung TRACERx cohort. A patient was chosen for TCR sequencing only when enough RNA was available from at least two tumor regions.

The chain joins TRBV6-2 or TRBV6-3 to TRBJ2-7; 7 bases in between match TRBD2. The sequence derives from a female donor with early-stage non-small cell lung cancer. The source was PBMCs, collected at surgery. The CDR3 region reads CASSQDTSGLSTYEQYF. The nucleotides are TGTGCCAGCAGCCAGGATACCTCGGGACTATCGACATACGAGCAGTACTTC.